This T cell receptor beta chain was captured by sequencing in a study of Graves' ophthalmopathy and Graves' hyperthyroidism. This clonotype was observed many times. The authors amplified TCR beta CDR3 regions, and they did so from RNA transcripts for repertoire sequencing. HTBI primers were employed in first-round RT-PCR, then a second-round multiplex PCR followed. TCRdb passed the multiplex PCR reads through MiXCR, listing each CDR3 protein once. The profile shows about 220,000 distinct CDR3 sequences, 20% to 25% of them singletons. After removal of 0 bases from V and 2 bases from J, the junction contained 6 bases not matched to a gene. CDR1 is SGHRS and CDR2 is YFSETQ in the germline V gene. The CDR3 runs 16 residues.

Sequenced: peripheral blood. The clonotype originates from a woman between 50 and 59 years old with Graves' ophthalmopathy. The chain joins TRBV5-1 to TRBJ2-7; TRBD2 aligns across 9 bases. The CDR3 loop is CASSLAGTSRTYEQYF. CDR3 coding DNA: TGCGCCAGCAGCTTGGCCGGGACTAGCCGTACCTACGAGCAGTACTTC.